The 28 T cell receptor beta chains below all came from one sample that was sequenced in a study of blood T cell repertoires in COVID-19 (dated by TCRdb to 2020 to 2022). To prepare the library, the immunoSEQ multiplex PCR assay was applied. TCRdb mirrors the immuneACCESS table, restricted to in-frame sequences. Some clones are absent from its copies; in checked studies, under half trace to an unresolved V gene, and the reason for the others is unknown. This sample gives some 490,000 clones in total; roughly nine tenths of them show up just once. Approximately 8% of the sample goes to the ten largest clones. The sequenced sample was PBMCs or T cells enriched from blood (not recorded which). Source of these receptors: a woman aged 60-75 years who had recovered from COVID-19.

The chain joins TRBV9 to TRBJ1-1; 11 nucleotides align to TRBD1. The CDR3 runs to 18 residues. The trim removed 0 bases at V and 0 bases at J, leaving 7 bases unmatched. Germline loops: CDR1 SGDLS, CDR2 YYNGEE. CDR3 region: CASSVVGTGGLMNTEAFF. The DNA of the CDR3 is TGTGCCAGCAGCGTAGTTGGGACAGGGGGGCTCATGAACACTGAAGCTTTCTTT.

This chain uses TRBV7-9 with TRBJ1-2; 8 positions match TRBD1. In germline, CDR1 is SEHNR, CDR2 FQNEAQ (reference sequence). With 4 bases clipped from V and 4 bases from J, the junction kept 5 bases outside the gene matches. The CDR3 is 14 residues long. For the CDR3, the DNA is TGTGCCAGCAGCTCTTTAGACAGGGGCTATGGCTACACCTTC. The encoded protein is CASSSLDRGYGYTF.

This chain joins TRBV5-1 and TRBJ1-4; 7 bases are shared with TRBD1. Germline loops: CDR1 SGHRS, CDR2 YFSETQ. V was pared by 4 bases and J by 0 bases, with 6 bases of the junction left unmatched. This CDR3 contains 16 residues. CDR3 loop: CASSPAGTATNEKLFF. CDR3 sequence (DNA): TGCGCCAGCAGCCCCGCAGGGACAGCAACTAATGAAAAACTGTTTTTT.

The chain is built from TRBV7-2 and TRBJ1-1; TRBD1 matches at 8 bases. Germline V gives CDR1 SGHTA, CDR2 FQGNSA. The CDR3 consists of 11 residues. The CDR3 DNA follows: TGTGCTGACGACAGGGGAGTCGGAGCTTTCTTT. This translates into CADDRGVGAFF.

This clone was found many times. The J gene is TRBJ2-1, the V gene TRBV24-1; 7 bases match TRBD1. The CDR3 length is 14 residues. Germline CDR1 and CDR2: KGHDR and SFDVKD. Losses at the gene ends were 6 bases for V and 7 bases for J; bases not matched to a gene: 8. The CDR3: CATSRQGFPNEQFF. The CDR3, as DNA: TGTGCCACCAGTCGACAGGGATTCCCAAATGAGCAGTTCTTC.

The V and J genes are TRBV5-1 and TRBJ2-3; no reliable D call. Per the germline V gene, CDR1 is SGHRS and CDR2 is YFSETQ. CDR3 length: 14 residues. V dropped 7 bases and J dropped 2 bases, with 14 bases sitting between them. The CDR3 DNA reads TGCGCCAGCCGGAACGGAGACTCCACAGATACGCAGTATTTT. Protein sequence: CASRNGDSTDTQYF.

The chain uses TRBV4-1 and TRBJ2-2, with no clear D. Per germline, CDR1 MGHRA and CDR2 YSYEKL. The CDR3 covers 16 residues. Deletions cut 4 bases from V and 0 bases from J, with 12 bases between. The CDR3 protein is CASSPFADTNTGELFF. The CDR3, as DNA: TGCGCCAGCAGCCCCTTCGCGGATACGAACACCGGGGAGCTGTTTTTT.

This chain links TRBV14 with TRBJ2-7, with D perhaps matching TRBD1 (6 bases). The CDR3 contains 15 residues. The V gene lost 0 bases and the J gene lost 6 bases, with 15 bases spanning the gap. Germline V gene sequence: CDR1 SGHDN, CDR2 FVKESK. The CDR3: CASSQEPRDKSEQYF. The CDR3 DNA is TGTGCCAGCAGCCAAGAGCCCCGGGACAAGAGCGAGCAGTACTTC.

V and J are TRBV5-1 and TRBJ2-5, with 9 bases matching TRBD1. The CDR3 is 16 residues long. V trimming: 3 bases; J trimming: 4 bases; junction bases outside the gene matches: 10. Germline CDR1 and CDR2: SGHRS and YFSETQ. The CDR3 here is CASSYTGGEQGETQYF. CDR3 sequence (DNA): TGCGCCAGCAGCTACACAGGGGGCGAACAGGGAGAGACCCAGTACTTC.

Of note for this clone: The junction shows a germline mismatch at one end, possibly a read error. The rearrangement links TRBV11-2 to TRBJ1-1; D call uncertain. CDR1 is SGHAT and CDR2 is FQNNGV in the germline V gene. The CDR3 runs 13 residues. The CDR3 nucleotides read TGTGCCAGCAGCCTAGACCGTTCACTTGAAGCTTTCTTT. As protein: CASSLDRSLEAFF. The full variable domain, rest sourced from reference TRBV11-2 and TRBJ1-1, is EAGVAQSPRYKIIEKRQSVAFWCNPISGHATLYWYQQILGQGPKLLIQFQNNGVVDDSQLPKDRFSAERLKGVDSTLKIQPAKLEDSAVYLCASSLDRSLEAFFGQGTRLTVV.

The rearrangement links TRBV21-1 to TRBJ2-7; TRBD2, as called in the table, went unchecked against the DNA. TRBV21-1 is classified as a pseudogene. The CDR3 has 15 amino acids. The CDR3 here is CASSKVGDCSYEQYF. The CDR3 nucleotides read TGTGCCAGCAGCAAAGTAGGGGACTGCTCCTACGAGCAGTACTTC.

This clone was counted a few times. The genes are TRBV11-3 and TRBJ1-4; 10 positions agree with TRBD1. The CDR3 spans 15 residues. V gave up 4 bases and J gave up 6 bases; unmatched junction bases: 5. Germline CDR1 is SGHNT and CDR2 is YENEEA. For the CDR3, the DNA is TGTGCCAGCAGCTCGACAGGGGGCAAATATGAAAAACTGTTTTTT. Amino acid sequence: CASSSTGGKYEKLFF.

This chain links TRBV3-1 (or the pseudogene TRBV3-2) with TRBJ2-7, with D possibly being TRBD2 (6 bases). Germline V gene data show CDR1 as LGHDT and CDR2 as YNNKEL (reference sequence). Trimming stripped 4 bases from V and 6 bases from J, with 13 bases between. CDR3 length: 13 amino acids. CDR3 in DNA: TGTGCCAGCAGCCGGCGACTAGACAGCGAGCAGTACGTC. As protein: CASSRRLDSEQYV.

CDR3 sequence: CASSFRDRGYEQYF. CDR3 nucleotide sequence: TGTGCCAGCAGCTTTCGGGACAGGGGATACGAGCAGTACTTC. This chain uses TRBV7-9 with TRBJ2-7; 10 bases fit TRBD1. V lost 3 bases to trimming and J lost 4 bases; unmatched junction nucleotides: 3. The CDR3 covers 14 residues. Germline loops: CDR1 SEHNR, CDR2 FQNEAQ (reference sequence).

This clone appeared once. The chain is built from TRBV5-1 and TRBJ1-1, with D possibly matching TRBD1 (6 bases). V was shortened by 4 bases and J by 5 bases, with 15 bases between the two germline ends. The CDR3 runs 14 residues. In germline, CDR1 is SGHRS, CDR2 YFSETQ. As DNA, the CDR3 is TGCGCCAGCAGCCTAACAGGGTTGGAGACTGAAGCTTTCTTT. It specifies CASSLTGLETEAFF. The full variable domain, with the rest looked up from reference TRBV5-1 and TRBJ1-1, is KAGVTQTPRYLIKTRGQQVTLSCSPISGHRSVSWYQQTPGQGLQFLFEYFSETQRNKGNFPGRFSGRQFSNSRSEMNVSTLELGDSALYLCASSLTGLETEAFFGQGTRLTVV.

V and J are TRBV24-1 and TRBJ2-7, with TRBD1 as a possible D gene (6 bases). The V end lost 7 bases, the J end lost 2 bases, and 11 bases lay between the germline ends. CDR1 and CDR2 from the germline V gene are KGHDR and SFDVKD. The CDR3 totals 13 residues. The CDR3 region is CATSSTGPYEQYF. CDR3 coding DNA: TGTGCCACCAGCTCGACAGGCCCCTACGAGCAGTACTTC.

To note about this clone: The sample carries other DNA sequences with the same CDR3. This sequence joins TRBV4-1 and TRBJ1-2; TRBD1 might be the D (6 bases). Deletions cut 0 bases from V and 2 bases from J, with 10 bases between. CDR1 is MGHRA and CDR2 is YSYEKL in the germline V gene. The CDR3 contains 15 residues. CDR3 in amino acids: CASSQERTANYGYTF. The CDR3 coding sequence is TGCGCCAGCAGCCAAGAGAGGACAGCCAACTATGGCTACACCTTC.

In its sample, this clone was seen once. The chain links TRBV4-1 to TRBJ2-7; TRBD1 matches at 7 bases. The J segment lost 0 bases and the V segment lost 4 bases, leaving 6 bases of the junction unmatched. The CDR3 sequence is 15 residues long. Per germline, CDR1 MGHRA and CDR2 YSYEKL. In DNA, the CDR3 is TGCGCCAGCAGCCGGTACAGGGGCAGCTCCTACGAGCAGTACTTC. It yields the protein CASSRYRGSSYEQYF.

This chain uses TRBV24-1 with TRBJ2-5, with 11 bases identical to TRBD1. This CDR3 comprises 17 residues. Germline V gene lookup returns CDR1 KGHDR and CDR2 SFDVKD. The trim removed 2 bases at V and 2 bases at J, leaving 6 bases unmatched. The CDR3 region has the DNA TGTGCCACCAGTGATTGGACAGGGGGCTGGGGACAAGAGACCCAGTACTTC. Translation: CATSDWTGGWGQETQYF.

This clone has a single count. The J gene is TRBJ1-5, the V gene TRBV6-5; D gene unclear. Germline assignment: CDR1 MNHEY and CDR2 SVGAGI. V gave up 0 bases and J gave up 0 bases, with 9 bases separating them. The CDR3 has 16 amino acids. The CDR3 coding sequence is TGTGCCAGCAGTTACTCGCAGGTGTATAGCAATCAGCCCCAGCATTTT. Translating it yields CASSYSQVYSNQPQHF.

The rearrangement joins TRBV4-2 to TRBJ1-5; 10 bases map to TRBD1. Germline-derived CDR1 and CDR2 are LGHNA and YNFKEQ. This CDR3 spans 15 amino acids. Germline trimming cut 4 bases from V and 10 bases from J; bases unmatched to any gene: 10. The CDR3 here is CASSLKTGGLNPQHF. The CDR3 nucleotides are TGTGCCAGCAGCCTGAAGACAGGGGGCCTTAACCCCCAGCATTTT.

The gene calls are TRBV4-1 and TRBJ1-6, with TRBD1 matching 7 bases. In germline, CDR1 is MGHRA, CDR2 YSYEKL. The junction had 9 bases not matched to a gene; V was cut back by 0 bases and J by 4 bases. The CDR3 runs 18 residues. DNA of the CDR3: TGCGCCAGCAGCCAAGAAGTCAGACAGGGAGTGTATAATTCACCCCTCCACTTT. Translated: CASSQEVRQGVYNSPLHF.

The CDR3 sequence is CASSRARDTQYF. CDR3 sequence (DNA): TGTGCCAGCAGTCGCGCGCGAGATACGCAGTATTTT. This chain uses TRBV6-5 with TRBJ2-3; no firm D call. Trimming took 5 bases from V and 5 from J, leaving 8 bases between them. The CDR3 has 12 residues. Germline V gene data show CDR1 as MNHEY and CDR2 as SVGAGI.

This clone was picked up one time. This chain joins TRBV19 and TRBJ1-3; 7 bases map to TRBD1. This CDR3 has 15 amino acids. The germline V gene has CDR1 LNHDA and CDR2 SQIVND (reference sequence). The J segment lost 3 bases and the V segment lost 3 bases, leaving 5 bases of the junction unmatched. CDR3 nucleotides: TGTGCCAGTAGTATGAAGGGGGCAAATGGAAACACCATATATTTT. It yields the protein CASSMKGANGNTIYF.

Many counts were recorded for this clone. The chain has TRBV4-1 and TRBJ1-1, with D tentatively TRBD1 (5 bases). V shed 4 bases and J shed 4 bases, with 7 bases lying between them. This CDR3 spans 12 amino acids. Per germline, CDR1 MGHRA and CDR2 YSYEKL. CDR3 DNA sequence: TGCGCCAGCAGCCCCCAGGGCACTGAAGCTTTCTTT. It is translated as CASSPQGTEAFF.

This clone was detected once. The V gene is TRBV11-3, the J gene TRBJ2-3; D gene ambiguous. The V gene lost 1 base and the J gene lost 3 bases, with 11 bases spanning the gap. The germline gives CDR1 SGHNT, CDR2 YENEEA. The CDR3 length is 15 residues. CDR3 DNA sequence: TGTGCCAGCAGCTTAGGGGCAATCCTGACAGATACGCAGTATTTT. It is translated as CASSLGAILTDTQYF.

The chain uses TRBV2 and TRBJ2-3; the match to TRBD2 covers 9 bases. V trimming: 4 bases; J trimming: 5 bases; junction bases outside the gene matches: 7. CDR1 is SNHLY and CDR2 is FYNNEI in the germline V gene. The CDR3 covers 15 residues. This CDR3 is CASSVSSGDQDTQYF. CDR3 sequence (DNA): TGTGCCAGCAGTGTTTCTAGCGGGGACCAAGATACGCAGTATTTT.

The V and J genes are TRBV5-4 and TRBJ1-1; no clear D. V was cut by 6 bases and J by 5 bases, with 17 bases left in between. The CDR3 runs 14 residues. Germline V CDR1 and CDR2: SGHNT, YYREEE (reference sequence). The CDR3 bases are TGTGCCAGCACCTCGGGAGGATTTAGGACTGAAGCTTTCTTT. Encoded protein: CASTSGGFRTEAFF. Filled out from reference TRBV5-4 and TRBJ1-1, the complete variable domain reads ETGVTQSPTHLIKTRGQQVTLRCSSQSGHNTVSWYQQALGQGPQFIFQYYREEENGRGNFPPRFSGLQFPNYSSELNVNALELDDSALYLCASTSGGFRTEAFFGQGTRLTVV.